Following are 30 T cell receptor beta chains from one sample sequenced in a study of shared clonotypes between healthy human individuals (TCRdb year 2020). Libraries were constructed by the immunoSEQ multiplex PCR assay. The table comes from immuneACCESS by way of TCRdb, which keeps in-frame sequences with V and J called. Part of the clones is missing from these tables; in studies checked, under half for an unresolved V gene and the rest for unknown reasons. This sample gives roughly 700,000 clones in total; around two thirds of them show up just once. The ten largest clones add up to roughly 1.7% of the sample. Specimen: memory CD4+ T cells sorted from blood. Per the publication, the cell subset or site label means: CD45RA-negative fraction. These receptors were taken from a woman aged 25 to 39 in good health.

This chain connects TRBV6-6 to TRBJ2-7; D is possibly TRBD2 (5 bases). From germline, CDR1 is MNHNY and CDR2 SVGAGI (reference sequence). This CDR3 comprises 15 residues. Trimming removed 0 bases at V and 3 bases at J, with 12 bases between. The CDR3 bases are TGTGCCAGCAGTTACTCGAGGGCGCCCTTCTACGAGCAGTACTTC. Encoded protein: CASSYSRAPFYEQYF.

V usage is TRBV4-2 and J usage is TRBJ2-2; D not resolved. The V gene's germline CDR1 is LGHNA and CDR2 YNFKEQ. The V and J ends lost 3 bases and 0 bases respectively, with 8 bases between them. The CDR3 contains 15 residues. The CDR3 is CASSHNSANTGELFF. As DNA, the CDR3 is TGTGCCAGCAGCCATAATTCCGCGAACACCGGGGAGCTGTTTTTT.

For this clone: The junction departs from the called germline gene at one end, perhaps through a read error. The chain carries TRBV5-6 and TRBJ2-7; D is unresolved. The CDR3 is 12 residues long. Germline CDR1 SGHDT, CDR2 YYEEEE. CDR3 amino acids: CASNLDGYEQYF. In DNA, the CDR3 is TGTGCCAGCAACTTGGACGGCTACGAGCAGTACTTC. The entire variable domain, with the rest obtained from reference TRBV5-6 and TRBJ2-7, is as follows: DAGVTQSPTHLIKTRGQQVTLRCSPKSGHDTVSWYQQALGQGPQFIFQYYEEEERQRGNFPDRFSGHQFPNYSSELNVNALLLGDSALYLCASNLDGYEQYFGPGTRLTVT.

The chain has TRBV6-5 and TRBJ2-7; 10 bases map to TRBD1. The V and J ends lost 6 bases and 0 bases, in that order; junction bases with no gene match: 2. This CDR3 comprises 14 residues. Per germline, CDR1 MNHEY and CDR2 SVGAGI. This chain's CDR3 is CASSRQGASYEQYF. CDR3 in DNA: TGTGCCAGCAGCAGACAGGGGGCCTCCTACGAGCAGTACTTC.

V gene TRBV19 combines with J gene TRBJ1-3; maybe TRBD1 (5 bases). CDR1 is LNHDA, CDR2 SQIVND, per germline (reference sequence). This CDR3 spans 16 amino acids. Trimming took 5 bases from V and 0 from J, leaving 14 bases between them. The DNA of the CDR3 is TGTGCCAGTAGTTGGGACGGCCCGACCTCTGGAAACACCATATATTTT. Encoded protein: CASSWDGPTSGNTIYF.

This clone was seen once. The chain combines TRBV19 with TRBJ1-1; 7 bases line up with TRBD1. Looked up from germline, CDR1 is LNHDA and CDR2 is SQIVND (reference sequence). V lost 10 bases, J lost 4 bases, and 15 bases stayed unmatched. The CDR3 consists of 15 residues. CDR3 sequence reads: CATLGGNRGITEAFF. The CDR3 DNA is TGTGCCACTTTAGGGGGCAATAGGGGGATCACTGAAGCTTTCTTT.

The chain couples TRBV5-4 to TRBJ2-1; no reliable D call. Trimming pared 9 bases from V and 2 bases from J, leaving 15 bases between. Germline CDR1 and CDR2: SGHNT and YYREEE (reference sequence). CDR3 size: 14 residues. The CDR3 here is CATGRPPPYNEQFF. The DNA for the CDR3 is TGTGCCACTGGAAGACCTCCCCCCTACAATGAGCAGTTCTTC. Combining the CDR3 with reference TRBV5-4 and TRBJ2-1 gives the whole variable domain ETGVTQSPTHLIKTRGQQVTLRCSSQSGHNTVSWYQQALGQGPQFIFQYYREEENGRGNFPPRFSGLQFPNYSSELNVNALELDDSALYLCATGRPPPYNEQFFGPGTRLTVL.

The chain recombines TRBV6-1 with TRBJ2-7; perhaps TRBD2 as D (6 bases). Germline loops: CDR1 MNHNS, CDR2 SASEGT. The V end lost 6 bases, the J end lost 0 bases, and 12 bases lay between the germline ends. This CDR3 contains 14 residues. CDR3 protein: CASSRDSSSYEQYF. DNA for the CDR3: TGTGCCAGCAGCCGGGACTCAAGCTCCTACGAGCAGTACTTC.

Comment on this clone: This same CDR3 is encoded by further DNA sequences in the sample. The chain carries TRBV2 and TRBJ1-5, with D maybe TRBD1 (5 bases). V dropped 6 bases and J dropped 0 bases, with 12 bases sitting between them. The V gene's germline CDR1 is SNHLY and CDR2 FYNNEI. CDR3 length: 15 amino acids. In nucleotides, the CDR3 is TGTGCCAGCAGCCTAGACAGTCATAGCAATCAGCCCCAGCATTTT. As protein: CASSLDSHSNQPQHF.

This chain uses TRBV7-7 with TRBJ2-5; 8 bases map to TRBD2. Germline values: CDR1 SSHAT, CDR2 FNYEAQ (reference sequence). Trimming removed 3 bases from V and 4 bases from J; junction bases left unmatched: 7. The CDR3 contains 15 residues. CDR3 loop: CASSLQLAAGETQYF. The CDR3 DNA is TGTGCCAGCAGCTTGCAACTAGCGGCAGGAGAGACCCAGTACTTC.

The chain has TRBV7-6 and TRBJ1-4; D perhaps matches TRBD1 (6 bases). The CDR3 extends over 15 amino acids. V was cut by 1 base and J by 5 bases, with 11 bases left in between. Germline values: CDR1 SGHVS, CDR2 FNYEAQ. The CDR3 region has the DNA TGTGCCAGCAGCTTAGATGGGGGCGCGAATGAAAAACTGTTTTTT. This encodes CASSLDGGANEKLFF.

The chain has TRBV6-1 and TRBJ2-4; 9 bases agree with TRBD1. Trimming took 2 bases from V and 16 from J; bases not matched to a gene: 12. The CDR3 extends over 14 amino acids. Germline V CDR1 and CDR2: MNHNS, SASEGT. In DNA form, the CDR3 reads TGTGCCAGCAGTGAAAGTCGGCGGACAGGGGTTGGTTACTTC. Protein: CASSESRRTGVGYF.

The DNA for the CDR3 is TGTGCCAGCAGGGATTTGGCGGGAGTTCCCCTGGGTGAGCAGTTCTTC. Its translation: CASRDLAGVPLGEQFF. The chain is built from TRBV27 and TRBJ2-1; TRBD2 aligns across 7 bases. The length of the CDR3 is 16 residues. Trimming removed 6 bases from V and 9 bases from J; junction bases left unmatched: 17. Germline V gene data show CDR1 as MNHEY and CDR2 as SMNVEV (reference sequence).

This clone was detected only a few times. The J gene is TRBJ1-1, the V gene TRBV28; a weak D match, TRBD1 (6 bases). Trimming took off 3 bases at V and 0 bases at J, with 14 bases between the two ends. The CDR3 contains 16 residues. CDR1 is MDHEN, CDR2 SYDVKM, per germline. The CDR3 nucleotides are TGTGCCAGCAGTTTTCTCGGCAGGGGCATGAACACTGAAGCTTTCTTT. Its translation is CASSFLGRGMNTEAFF.

The CDR3 sequence is CASSQDRKGKLFF. The CDR3 DNA reads TGTGCCAGCAGCCAAGATCGGAAGGGAAAACTGTTTTTT. The chain is built from TRBV14 and TRBJ1-4; D not resolved. The CDR3 length is 13 residues. Trimming removed 0 bases from V and 10 bases from J, with 9 bases in between. Germline V gene data show CDR1 as SGHDN and CDR2 as FVKESK. The entire variable domain, with the rest obtained from reference TRBV14 and TRBJ1-4, is as follows: EAGVTQFPSHSVIEKGQTVTLRCDPISGHDNLYWYRRVMGKEIKFLLHFVKESKQDESGMPNNRFLAERTGGTYSTLKVQPAELEDSGVYFCASSQDRKGKLFFGSGTQLSVL.

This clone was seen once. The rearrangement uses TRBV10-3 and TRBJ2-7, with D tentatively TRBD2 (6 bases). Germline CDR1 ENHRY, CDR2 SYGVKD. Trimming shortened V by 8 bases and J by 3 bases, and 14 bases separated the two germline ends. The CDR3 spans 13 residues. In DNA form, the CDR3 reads TGTGCCATCGCCGGGACTCCTAACTACGAGCAGTACTTC. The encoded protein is CAIAGTPNYEQYF.

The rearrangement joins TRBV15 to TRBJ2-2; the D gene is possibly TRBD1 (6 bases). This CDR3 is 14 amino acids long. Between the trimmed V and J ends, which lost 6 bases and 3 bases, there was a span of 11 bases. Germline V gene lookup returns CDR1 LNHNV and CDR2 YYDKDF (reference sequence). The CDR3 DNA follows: TGTGCCACCAGGCCCTCAGGGGACACCGGGGAGCTGTTTTTT. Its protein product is CATRPSGDTGELFF.

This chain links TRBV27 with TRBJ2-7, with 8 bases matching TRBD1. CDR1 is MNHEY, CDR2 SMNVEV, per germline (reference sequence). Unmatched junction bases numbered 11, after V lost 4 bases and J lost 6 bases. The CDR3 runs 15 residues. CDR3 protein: CASSSRTGIRVEQYF. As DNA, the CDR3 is TGTGCCAGCAGTTCTCGGACAGGGATTCGCGTCGAGCAGTACTTC.

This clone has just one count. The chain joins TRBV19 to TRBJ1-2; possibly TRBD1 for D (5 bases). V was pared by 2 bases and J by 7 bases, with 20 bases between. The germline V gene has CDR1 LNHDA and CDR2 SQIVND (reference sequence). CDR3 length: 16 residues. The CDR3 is CASSILSGVTQVGYTF. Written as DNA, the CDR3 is TGTGCCAGTAGTATACTTTCCGGCGTCACACAGGTTGGCTACACCTTC.

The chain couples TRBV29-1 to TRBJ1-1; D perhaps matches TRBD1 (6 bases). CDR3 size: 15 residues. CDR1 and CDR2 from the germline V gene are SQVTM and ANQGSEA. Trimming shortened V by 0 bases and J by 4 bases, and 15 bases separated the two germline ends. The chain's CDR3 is CSVEDPGRGGTEAFF. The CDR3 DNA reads TGCAGCGTTGAAGATCCAGGGAGAGGGGGCACTGAAGCTTTCTTT.

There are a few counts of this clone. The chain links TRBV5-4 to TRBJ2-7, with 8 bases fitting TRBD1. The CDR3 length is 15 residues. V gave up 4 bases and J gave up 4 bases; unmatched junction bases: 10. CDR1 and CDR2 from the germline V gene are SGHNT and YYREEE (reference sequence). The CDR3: CASSIGQGDRYEQYF. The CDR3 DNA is TGTGCCAGCAGCATAGGACAGGGTGACCGATACGAGCAGTACTTC.

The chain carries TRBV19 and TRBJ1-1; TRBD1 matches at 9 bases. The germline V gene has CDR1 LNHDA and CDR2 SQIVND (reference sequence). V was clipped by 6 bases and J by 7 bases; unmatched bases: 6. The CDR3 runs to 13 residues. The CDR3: CASSNRGRNEAFF. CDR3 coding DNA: TGTGCCAGTAGCAACAGGGGGCGGAATGAAGCTTTCTTT.

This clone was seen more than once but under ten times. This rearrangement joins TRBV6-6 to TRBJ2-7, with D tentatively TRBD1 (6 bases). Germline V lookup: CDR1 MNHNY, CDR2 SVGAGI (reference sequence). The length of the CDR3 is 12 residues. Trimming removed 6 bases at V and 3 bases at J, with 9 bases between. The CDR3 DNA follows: TGTGCCAGCAGAATGGACAGCTACGAGCAGTACTTC. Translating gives CASRMDSYEQYF.

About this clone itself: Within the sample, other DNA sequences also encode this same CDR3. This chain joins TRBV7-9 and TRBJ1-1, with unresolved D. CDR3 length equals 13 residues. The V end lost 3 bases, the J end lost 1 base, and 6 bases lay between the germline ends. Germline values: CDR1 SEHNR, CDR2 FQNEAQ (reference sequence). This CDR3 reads CASSFSGNTEAFF. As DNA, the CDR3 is TGTGCCAGCAGCTTTTCAGGGAACACTGAAGCTTTCTTT.

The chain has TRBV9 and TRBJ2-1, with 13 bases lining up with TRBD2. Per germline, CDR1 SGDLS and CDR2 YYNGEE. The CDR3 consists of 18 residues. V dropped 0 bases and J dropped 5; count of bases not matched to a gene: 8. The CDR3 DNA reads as TGTGCCAGCAGCGTAGTAGACCATGGACTAGCGGGAGACAATGAGCAGTTCTTC. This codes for CASSVVDHGLAGDNEQFF.

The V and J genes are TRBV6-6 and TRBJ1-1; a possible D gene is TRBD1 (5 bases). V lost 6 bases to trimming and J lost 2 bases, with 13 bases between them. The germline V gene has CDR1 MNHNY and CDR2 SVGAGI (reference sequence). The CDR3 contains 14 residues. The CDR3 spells CASSHDRFNTEAFF. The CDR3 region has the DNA TGTGCCAGCAGCCACGACAGATTTAACACTGAAGCTTTCTTT.

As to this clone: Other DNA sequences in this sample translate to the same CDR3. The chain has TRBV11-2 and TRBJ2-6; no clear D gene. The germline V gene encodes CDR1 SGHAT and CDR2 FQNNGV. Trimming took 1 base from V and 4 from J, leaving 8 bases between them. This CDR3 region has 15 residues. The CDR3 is CASSLVVGGANVLTF. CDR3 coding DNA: TGTGCCAGCAGCTTAGTAGTGGGCGGGGCCAACGTCCTGACTTTC.

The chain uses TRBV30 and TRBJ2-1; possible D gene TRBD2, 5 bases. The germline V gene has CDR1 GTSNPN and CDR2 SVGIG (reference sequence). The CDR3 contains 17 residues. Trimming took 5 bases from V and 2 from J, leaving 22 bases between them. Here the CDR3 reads CAWESRLGRRTYNEQFF. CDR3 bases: TGTGCCTGGGAGAGCCGCCTCGGGCGGAGGACCTACAATGAGCAGTTCTTC.

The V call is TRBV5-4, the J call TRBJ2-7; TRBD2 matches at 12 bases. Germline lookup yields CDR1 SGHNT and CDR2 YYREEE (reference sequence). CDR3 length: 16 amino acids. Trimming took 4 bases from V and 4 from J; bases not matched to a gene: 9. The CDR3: CASSPRSGTSGYEQYF. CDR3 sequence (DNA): TGTGCCAGCAGCCCGAGGTCCGGGACTAGCGGGTACGAGCAGTACTTC.

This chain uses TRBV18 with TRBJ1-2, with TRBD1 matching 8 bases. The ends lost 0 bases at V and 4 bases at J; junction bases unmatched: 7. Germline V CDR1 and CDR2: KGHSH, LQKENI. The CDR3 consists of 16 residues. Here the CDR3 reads CASSPPGQGAIYGYTF. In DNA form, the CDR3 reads TGTGCCAGCTCACCACCCGGGCAGGGGGCAATCTATGGCTACACCTTC.